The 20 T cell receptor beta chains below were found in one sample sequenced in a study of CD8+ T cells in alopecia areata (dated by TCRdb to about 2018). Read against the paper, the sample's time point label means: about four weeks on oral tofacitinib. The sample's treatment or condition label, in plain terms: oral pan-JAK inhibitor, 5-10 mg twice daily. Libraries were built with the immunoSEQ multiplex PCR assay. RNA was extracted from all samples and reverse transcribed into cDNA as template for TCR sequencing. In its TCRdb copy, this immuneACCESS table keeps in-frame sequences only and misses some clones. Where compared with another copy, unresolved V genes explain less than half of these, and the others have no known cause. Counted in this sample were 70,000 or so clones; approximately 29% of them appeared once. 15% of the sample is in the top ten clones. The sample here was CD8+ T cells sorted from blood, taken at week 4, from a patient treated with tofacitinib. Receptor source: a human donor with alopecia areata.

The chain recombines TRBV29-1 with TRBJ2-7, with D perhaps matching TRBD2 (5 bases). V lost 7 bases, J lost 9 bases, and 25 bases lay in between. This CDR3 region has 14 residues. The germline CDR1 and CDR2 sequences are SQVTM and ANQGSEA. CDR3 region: CSGQRGIAIPGQYF. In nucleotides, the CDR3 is TGCAGCGGACAACGAGGGATCGCCATACCCGGGCAGTACTTC.

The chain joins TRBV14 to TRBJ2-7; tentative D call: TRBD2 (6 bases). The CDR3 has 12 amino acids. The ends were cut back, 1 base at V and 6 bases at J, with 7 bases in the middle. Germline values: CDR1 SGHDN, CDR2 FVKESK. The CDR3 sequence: CASSQAGLEQYF. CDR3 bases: TGTGCCAGCAGCCAAGCGGGACTCGAGCAGTACTTC.

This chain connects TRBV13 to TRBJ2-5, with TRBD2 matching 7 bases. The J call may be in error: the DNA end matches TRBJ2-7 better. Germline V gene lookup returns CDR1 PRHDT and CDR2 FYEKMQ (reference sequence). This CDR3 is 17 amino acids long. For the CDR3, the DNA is TGTGCCAGCAGCTCCCCCTCGGCAATGTGGGGGGGCTACGAGCAGTACTTC. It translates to CASSSPSAMWGGYEQYF.

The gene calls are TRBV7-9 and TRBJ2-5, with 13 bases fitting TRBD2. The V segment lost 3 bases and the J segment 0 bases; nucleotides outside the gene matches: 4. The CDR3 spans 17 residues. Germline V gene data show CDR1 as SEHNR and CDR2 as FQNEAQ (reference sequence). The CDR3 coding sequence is TGTGCCAGCAGCTTCGGAGGACTAGCGGGGGACCAAGAGACCCAGTACTTC. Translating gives CASSFGGLAGDQETQYF.

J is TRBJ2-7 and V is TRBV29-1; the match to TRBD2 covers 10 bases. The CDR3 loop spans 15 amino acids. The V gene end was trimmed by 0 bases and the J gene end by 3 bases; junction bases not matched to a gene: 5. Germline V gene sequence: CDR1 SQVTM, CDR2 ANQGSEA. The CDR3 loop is CSVEDRLAGVYEQYF. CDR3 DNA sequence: TGCAGCGTTGAAGATCGGCTAGCGGGAGTCTACGAGCAGTACTTC.

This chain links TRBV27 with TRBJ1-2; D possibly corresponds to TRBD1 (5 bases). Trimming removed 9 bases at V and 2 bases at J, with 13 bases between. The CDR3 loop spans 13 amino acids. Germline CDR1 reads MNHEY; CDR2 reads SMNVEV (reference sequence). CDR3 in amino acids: CASSDGGNYGYTF. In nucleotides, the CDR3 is TGTGCCAGTTCGGATGGGGGGAACTATGGCTACACCTTC.

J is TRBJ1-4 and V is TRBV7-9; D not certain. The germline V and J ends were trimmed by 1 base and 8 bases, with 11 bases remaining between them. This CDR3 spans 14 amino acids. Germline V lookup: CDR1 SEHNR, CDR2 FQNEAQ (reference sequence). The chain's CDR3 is CASSLGEKREKLFF. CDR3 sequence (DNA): TGTGCCAGCAGCTTAGGAGAAAAACGGGAAAAACTGTTTTTT.

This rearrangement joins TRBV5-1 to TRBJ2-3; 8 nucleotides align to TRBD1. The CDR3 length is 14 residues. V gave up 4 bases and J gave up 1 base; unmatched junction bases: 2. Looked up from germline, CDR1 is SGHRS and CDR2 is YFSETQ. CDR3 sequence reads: CASSADRGTDTQYF. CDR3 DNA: TGCGCCAGCAGCGCGGACAGGGGCACAGATACGCAGTATTTT.

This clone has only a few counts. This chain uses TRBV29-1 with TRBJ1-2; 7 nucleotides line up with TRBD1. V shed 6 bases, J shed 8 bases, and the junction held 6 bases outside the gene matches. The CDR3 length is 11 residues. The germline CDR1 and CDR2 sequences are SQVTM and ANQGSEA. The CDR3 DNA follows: TGCAGCGTCGAAAGGGGGCGAGGCTACACCTTC. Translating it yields CSVERGRGYTF.

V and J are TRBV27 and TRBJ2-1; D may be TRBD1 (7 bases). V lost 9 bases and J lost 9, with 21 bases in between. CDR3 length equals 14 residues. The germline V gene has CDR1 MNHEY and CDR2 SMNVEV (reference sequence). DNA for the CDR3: TGTGCCAGTGGAGTGGGCAGGGGGGTAGGTGAGCAGTTCTTC. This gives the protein CASGVGRGVGEQFF.

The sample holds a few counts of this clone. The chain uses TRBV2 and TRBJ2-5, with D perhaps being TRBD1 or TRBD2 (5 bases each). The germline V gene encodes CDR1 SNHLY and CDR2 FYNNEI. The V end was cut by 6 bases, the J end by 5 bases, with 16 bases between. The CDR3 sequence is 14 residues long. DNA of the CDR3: TGTGCCAGCAGCCCTGGGACGGCCCCGGAGACCCAGTACTTC. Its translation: CASSPGTAPETQYF.

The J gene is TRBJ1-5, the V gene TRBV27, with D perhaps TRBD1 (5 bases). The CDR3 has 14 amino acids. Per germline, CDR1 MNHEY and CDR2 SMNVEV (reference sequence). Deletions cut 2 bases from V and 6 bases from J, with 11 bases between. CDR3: CASSLAGLAQPQHF. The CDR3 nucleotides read TGTGCCAGCAGTTTAGCAGGGTTGGCTCAGCCCCAGCATTTT.

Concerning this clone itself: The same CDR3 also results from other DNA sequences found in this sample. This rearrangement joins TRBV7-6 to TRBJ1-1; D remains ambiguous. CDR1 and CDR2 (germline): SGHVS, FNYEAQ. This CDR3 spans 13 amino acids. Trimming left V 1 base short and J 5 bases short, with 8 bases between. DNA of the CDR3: TGTGCCAGCAGCTTAGGGTATGGGACTGAAGCTTTCTTT. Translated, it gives CASSLGYGTEAFF.

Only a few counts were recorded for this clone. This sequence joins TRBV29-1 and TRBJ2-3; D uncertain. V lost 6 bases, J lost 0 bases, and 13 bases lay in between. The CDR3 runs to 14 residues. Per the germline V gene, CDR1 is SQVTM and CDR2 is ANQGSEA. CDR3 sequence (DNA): TGCAGCGTCAAGTCGTACACTAGCACAGATACGCAGTATTTT. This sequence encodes CSVKSYTSTDTQYF.

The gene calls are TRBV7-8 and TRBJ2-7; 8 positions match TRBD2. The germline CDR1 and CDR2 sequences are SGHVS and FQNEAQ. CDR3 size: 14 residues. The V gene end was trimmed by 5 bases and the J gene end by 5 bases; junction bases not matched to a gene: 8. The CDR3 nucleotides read TGTGCCAGCAGCGTACTAGCGGCCCGCAACGAGCAGTACTTC. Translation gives CASSVLAARNEQYF.

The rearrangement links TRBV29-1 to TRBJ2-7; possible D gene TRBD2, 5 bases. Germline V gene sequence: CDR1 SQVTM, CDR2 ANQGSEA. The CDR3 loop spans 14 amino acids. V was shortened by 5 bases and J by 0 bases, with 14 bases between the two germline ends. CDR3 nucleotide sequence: TGCAGCGTTTCCGGGGATTGGAGCTCCTACGAGCAGTACTTC. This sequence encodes CSVSGDWSSYEQYF.

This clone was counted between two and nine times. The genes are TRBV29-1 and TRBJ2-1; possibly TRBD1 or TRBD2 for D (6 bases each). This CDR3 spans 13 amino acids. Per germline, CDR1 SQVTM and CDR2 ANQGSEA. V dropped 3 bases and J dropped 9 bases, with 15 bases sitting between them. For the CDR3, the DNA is TGCAGCGTTGACGGGGGCGCAATGGTTGAGCAGTTCTTC. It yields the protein CSVDGGAMVEQFF.

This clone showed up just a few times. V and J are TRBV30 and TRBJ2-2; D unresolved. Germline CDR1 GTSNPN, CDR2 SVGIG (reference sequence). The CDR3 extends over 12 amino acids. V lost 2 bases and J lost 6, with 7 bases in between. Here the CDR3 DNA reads TGTGCCTGGAGTCGAGGATCCGGGGAGCTGTTTTTT. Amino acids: CAWSRGSGELFF.

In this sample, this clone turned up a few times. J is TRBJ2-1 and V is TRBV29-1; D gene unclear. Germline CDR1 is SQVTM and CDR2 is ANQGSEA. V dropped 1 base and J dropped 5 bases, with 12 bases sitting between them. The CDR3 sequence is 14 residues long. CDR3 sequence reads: CSVEGIEEDNEQFF. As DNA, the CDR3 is TGCAGCGTTGAAGGAATCGAAGAGGACAATGAGCAGTTCTTC.

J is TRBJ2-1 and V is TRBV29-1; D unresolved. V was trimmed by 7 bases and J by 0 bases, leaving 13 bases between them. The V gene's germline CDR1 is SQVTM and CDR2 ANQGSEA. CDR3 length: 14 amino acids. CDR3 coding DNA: TGCAGCGCTGCGATGTACAGCTCCTACAATGAGCAGTTCTTC. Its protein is CSAAMYSSYNEQFF.